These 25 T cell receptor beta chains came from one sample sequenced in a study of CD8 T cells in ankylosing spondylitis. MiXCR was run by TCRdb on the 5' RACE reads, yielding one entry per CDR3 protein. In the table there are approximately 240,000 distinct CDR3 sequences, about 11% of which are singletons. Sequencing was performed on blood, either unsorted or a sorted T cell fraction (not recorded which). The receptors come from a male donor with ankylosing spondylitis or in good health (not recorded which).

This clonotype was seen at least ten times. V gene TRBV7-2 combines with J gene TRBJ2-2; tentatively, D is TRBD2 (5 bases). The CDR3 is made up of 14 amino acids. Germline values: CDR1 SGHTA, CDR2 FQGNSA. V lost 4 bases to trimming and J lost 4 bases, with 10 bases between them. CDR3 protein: CASSSGIRTGELFF. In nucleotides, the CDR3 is TGTGCCAGCAGCTCGGGAATCCGCACCGGGGAGCTGTTTTTT.

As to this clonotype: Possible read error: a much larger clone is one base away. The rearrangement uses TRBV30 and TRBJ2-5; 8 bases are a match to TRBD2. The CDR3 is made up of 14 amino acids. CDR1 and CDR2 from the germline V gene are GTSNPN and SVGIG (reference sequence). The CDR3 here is CAWSEALAVETRYF. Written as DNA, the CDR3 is TGTGCCTGGAGCGAGGCACTAGCGGTGGAGACCCGGTACTTC.

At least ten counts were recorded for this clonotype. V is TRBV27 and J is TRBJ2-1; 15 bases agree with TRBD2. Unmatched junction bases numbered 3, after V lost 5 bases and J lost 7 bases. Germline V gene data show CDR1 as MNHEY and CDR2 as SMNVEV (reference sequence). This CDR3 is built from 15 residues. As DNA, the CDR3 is TGTGCCAGCAGTCCTGGGACTAGCGGGAGGAATGAGCAGTTCTTC. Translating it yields CASSPGTSGRNEQFF.

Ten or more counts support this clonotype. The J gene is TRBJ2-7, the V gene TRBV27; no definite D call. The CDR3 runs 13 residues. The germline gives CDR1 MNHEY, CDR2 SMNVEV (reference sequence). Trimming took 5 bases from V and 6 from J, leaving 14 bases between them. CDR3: CASSVAPWGEQYF. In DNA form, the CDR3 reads TGTGCCAGCAGTGTAGCCCCCTGGGGCGAGCAGTACTTC.

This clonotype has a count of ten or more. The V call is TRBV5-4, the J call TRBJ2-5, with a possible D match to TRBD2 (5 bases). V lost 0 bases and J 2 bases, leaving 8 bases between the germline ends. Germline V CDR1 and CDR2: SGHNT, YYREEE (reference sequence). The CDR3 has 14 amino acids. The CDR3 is CASSLGTPQETQYF. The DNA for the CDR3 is TGTGCCAGCAGCTTGGGGACTCCTCAAGAGACCCAGTACTTC.

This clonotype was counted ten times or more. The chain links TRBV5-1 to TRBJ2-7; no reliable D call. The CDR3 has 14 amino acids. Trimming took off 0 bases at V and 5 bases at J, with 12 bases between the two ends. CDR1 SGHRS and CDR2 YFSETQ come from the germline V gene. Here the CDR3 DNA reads TGCGCCAGCAGCTTGGGGACCCAAGGAGACGAGCAGTACTTC. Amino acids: CASSLGTQGDEQYF. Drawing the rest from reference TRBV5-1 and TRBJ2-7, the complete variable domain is KAGVTQTPRYLIKTRGQQVTLSCSPISGHRSVSWYQQTPGQGLQFLFEYFSETQRNKGNFPGRFSGRQFSNSRSEMNVSTLELGDSALYLCASSLGTQGDEQYFGPGTRLTVT.

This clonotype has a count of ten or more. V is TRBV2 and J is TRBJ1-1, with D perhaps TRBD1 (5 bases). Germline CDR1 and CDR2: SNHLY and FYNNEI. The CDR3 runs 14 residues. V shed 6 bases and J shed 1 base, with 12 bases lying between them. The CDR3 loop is CASRIEGRNTEAFF. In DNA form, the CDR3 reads TGTGCCAGCAGGATCGAGGGGCGGAACACTGAAGCTTTCTTT.

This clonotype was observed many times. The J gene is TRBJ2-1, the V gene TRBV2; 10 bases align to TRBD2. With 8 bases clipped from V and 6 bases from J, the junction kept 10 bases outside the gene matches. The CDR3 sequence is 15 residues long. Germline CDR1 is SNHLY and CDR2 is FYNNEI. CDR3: CASVKGSGRINEQFF. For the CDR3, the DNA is TGTGCCAGCGTAAAAGGTAGCGGGAGGATCAATGAGCAGTTCTTC. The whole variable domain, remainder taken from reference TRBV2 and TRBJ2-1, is EPEVTQTPSHQVTQMGQEVILRCVPISNHLYFYWYRQILGQKVEFLVSFYNNEISEKSEIFDDQFSVERPDGSNFTLKIRSTKLEDSAMYFCASVKGSGRINEQFFGPGTRLTVL.

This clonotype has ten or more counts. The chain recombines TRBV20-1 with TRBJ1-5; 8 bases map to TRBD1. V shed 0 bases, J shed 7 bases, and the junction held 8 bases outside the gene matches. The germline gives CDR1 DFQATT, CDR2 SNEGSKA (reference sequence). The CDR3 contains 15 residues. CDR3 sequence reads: CSARDPGQGGQPQHF. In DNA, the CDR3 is TGCAGTGCTAGAGATCCCGGACAGGGTGGGCAGCCCCAGCATTTT.

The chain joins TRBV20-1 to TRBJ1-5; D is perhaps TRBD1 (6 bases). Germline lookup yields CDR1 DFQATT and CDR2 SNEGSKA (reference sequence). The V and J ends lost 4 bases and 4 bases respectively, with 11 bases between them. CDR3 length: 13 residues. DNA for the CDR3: TGCAGTGCTATGGACAGCGGAAATCAGCCCCAGCATTTT. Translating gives CSAMDSGNQPQHF.

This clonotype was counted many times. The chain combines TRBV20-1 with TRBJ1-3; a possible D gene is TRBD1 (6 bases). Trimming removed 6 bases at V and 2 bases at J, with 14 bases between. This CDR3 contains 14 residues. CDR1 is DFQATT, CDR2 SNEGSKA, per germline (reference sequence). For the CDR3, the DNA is TGCAGTGCCTCAAAGGGGGATACTGGAAACACCATATATTTT. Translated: CSASKGDTGNTIYF.

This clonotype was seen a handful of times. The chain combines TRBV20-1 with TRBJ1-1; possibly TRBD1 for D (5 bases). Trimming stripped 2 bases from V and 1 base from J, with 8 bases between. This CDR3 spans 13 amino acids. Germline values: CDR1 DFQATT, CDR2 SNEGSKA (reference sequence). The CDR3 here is CSARFRANTEAFF. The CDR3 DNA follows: TGCAGTGCTAGATTCAGGGCGAACACTGAAGCTTTCTTT.

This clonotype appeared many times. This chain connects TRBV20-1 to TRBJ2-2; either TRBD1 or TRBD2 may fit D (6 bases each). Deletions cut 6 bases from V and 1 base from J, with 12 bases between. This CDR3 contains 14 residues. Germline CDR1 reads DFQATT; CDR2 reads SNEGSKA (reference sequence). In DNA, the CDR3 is TGCAGTGCCCCCAGGGGAGGGAACACCGGGGAGCTGTTTTTT. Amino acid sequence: CSAPRGGNTGELFF.

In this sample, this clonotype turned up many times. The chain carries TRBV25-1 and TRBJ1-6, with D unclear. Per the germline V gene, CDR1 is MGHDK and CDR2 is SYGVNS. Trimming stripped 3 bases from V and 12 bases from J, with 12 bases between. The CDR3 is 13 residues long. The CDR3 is CASSDGSELPLHF. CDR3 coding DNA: TGTGCCAGCAGTGACGGCTCCGAACTACCCCTCCACTTT.

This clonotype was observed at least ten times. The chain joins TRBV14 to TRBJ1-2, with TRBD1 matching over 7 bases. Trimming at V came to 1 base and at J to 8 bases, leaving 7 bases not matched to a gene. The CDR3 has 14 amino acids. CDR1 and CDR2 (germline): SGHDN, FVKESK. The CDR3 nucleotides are TGTGCCAGCAGCCAAGGGAGGACAGGCGGCGGCTACACCTTC. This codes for CASSQGRTGGGYTF.

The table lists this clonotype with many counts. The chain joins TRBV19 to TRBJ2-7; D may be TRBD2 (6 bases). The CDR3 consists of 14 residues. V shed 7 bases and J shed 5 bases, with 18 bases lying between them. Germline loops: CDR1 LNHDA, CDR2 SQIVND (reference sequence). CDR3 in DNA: TGTGCCAGTACCTCCCGCGGAGGGGCCAACGAGCAGTACTTC. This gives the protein CASTSRGGANEQYF.

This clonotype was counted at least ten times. CDR3 amino acids: CASSEGSYNEQFF. The CDR3 DNA reads TGTGCCAGTAGTGAGGGTTCCTACAATGAGCAGTTCTTC. The chain is built from TRBV19 and TRBJ2-1; D may be TRBD2 (5 bases). Germline CDR1 reads LNHDA; CDR2 reads SQIVND (reference sequence). The CDR3 covers 13 residues. Trimming took off 5 bases at V and 1 base at J, with 6 bases between the two ends. Full variable domain (remainder filled in from reference TRBV19 and TRBJ2-1): DGGITQSPKYLFRKEGQNVTLSCEQNLNHDAMYWYRQDPGQGLRLIYYSQIVNDFQKGDIAEGYSVSREKKESFPLTVTSAQKNPTAFYLCASSEGSYNEQFFGPGTRLTVL.

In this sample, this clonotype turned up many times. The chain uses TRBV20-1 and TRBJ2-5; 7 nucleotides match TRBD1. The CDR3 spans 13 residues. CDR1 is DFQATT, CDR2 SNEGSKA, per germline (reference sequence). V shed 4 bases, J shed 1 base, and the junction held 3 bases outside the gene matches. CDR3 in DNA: TGCAGTGCTACCCAGGGGGTCCAAGAGACCCAGTACTTC. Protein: CSATQGVQETQYF.

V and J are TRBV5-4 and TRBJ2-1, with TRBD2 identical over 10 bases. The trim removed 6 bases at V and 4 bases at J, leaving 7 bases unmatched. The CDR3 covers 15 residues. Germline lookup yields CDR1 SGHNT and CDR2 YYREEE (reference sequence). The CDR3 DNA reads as TGTGCCAGCACCGGAGCGGGGGGGGCTTACAATGAGCAGTTCTTC. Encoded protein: CASTGAGGAYNEQFF.

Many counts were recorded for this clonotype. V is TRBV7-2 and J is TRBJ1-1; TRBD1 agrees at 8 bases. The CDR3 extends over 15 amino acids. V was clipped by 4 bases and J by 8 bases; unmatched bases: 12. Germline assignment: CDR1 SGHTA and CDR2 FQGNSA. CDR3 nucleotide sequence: TGTGCCAGCAGCTCGGACAGGGCGACCCCCGGGGAAGCTTTCTTT. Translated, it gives CASSSDRATPGEAFF.

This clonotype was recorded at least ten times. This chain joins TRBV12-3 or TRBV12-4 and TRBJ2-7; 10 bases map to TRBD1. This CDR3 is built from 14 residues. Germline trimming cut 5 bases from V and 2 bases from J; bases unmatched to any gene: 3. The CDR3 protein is CASSDRGQAYEQYF. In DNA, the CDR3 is TGTGCCAGCAGTGACAGGGGGCAAGCCTACGAGCAGTACTTC.

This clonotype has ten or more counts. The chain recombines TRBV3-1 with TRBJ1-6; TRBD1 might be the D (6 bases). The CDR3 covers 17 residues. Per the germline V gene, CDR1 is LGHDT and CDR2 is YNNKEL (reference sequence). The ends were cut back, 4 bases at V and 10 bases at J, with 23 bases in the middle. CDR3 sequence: CASSLAGQTRLASPLHF. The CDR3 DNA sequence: TGTGCCAGCAGCCTCGCTGGACAGACCCGTCTCGCATCACCCCTCCACTTT.

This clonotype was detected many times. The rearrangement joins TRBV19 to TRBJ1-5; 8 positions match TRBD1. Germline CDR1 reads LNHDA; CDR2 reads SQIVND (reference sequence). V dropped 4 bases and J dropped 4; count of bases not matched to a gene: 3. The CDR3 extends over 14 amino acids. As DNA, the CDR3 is TGTGCCAGTAGTAGAACAGGGGGGAATCAGCCCCAGCATTTT. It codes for CASSRTGGNQPQHF.

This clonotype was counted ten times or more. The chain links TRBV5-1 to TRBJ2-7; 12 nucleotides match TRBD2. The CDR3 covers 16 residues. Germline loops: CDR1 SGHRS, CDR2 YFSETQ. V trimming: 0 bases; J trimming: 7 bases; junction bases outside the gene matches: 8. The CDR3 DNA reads TGCGCCAGCAGCTTGGTGGCTAGCGGGAGGGAGTTGGAGCAGTACTTC. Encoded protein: CASSLVASGRELEQYF.

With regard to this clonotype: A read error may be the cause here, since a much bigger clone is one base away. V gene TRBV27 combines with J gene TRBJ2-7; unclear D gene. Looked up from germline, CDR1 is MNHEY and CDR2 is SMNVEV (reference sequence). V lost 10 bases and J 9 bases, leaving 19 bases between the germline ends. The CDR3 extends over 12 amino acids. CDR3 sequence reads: CATGPPTNAQYF. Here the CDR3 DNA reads TGTGCCACCGGGCCACCCACCAACGCGCAGTACTTC.